The TCR beta chain described here comes from a study of cytomegalovirus exposure and HLA in healthy donors. Study-level points and caveats: The finding came from a later analysis; first-cohort TCR clusters tended to co-occur in the 95 to 150 validation repertoires.

As for this clone: Antigen: not known.

CDR3 length: 15 residues. Germline V gene data show CDR1 as SGHRS and CDR2 as YFSETQ. V was clipped by 4 bases and J by 5 bases; unmatched bases: 10. The data were produced by immunoSEQ multiplex PCR, yet TCRdb's version contains in-frame clones alone and is incomplete. The table has about 110,000 clones, 90% to 96% seen once; the top ten hold 0.65% to 0.7%. J is TRBJ2-3 and V is TRBV5-1; TRBD2 matches 7 bases. The receptor comes from a woman in her late teens or twenties in good health and CMV-seronegative. Input material: PBMCs. The CDR3 loop reads CASSTGTNVGDTQYF. The DNA for the CDR3 is TGCGCCAGCAGCACCGGGACTAATGTCGGAGATACGCAGTATTTT.